The 31 T cell receptor beta chains below come from one sample, sequenced in a study of cytomegalovirus exposure and HLA in healthy donors. With 60 Vbeta and 13 Jbeta primers, the PCR was carried out. Assay used: immunoSEQ multiplex PCR; TCRdb lists only in-frame clones, some missing. The sample yields about 120,000 clones, around three quarters seen once. Sequencing used PBMCs. These receptors all stem from a young woman in good health and CMV-seropositive.

The rearrangement uses TRBV27 and TRBJ2-7, with TRBD2 matching 8 bases. The germline V gene encodes CDR1 MNHEY and CDR2 SMNVEV (reference sequence). Trimming cost V 2 bases and J 4 bases; bases outside gene matches: 10. CDR3 size: 16 residues. The CDR3 spells CASSLVGSKRGYEQYF. CDR3 DNA sequence: TGTGCCAGCAGTTTAGTGGGGTCCAAGCGGGGGTACGAGCAGTACTTC.

The chain carries TRBV7-9 and TRBJ2-4; 10 bases align to TRBD2. V lost 5 bases and J lost 7; bases outside the gene matches: 5. Germline lookup yields CDR1 SEHNR and CDR2 FQNEAQ (reference sequence). The CDR3 runs 14 residues. The CDR3 here is CASSVSGGANIQYF. In DNA form, the CDR3 reads TGTGCCAGCAGCGTGAGCGGGGGGGCGAACATTCAGTACTTC.

The chain carries TRBV6-1 and TRBJ2-4; the match to TRBD1 covers 9 bases. CDR3 size: 15 residues. The ends lost 6 bases at V and 9 bases at J; junction bases unmatched: 12. Germline values: CDR1 MNHNS, CDR2 SASEGT. CDR3 coding DNA: TGTGCCAGCAGCCTAGGTACGGGACAGGGTGGCATTCAGTACTTC. Amino acids: CASSLGTGQGGIQYF.

This chain connects TRBV6-1 to TRBJ2-2, with 10 bases aligning to TRBD2. V lost 4 bases, J lost 6 bases, and 2 bases stayed unmatched. The CDR3 sequence is 14 residues long. Germline CDR1 MNHNS, CDR2 SASEGT. The chain's CDR3 is CASSVLAGPGELFF. CDR3 nucleotides: TGTGCCAGCAGTGTACTAGCGGGGCCCGGGGAGCTGTTTTTT.

This chain joins TRBV7-9 and TRBJ1-1; D is possibly TRBD1 (6 bases). The CDR3 has 17 amino acids. V gave up 4 bases and J gave up 1 base, with 19 bases separating them. Germline V gives CDR1 SEHNR, CDR2 FQNEAQ (reference sequence). The DNA of the CDR3 is TGTGCCAGCAGCTACCCAGTGGGGGCCCGCGGGAACACTGAAGCTTTCTTT. Amino acid sequence: CASSYPVGARGNTEAFF.

This rearrangement joins TRBV21-1 to TRBJ1-5; the DNA was not compared with TRBD1, the D call given in the table. TRBV21-1 is termed a pseudogene. CDR3 size: 21 residues. The CDR3 DNA reads as TGTGCCAGCAGCAAAGAAAGGAATCCGGGACAGGTCTACTATAGCAATCAGCCCCAGCATTTT. Encoded protein: CASSKERNPGQVYYSNQPQHF.

The chain joins TRBV28 to TRBJ1-2, with D uncertain. This CDR3 comprises 15 residues. Germline V gene data show CDR1 as MDHEN and CDR2 as SYDVKM. The V end was cut by 8 bases, the J end by 1 base, with 17 bases between. The CDR3 is CASAPPADFNYGYTF. Written as DNA, the CDR3 is TGTGCCAGCGCACCCCCGGCGGACTTTAACTATGGCTACACCTTC.

The V call is TRBV5-4, the J call TRBJ2-7, with a tentative D call TRBD1 (5 bases). The CDR3 contains 14 residues. Germline V gives CDR1 SGHNT, CDR2 YYREEE (reference sequence). V gave up 2 bases and J gave up 4 bases, with 13 bases separating them. DNA for the CDR3: TGTGCCAGCAGCTTCCAGGGATCGAGTTACGAGCAGTACTTC. This gives the protein CASSFQGSSYEQYF.

The CDR3 coding sequence is TGTGCCTGGAGTGAGATGGCCAATCGATATGGCTACACCTTC. Translation gives CAWSEMANRYGYTF. The V and J genes are TRBV30 and TRBJ1-2; D call uncertain. The CDR3 totals 14 residues. Germline loops: CDR1 GTSNPN, CDR2 SVGIG (reference sequence). Trimming shortened V by 1 base and J by 5 bases, and 14 bases separated the two germline ends.

The chain has TRBV5-1 and TRBJ2-7, with TRBD1 identical over 9 bases. Per the germline V gene, CDR1 is SGHRS and CDR2 is YFSETQ. CDR3 length: 12 amino acids. The J segment lost 5 bases and the V segment lost 4 bases, leaving 1 base of the junction unmatched. In DNA form, the CDR3 reads TGCGCCAGCAGCGGACAGGGGCACGAGCAGTACTTC. Protein product: CASSGQGHEQYF.

The rearrangement joins TRBV30 to TRBJ1-1, with unresolved D. CDR1 and CDR2 from the germline V gene are GTSNPN and SVGIG (reference sequence). V lost 5 bases and J lost 11, with 12 bases in between. This CDR3 contains 10 residues. For the CDR3, the DNA is TGTGCCTGGGGTGGCGGCGGGGCTTTCTTT. Protein product: CAWGGGGAFF.

The gene calls are TRBV13 and TRBJ1-3; D remains ambiguous. Trimming shortened V by 11 bases and J by 9 bases, and 8 bases separated the two germline ends. The length of the CDR3 is 9 residues. Germline values: CDR1 PRHDT, CDR2 FYEKMQ (reference sequence). The CDR3 region is CAPLGTIYF. CDR3 in DNA: TGTGCCCCCCTAGGCACCATATATTTT.

The V call is TRBV5-8, the J call TRBJ1-5, with TRBD1 matching over 7 bases. This CDR3 spans 14 amino acids. Trimming took 1 base from V and 4 from J; bases not matched to a gene: 2. Germline V gene data show CDR1 as SGHTS and CDR2 as YDEGEE. CDR3 sequence (DNA): TGTGCCAGCAGCTTGCCGGGACAGAATCAGCCCCAGCATTTT. Protein product: CASSLPGQNQPQHF.

The chain is built from TRBV29-1 and TRBJ1-3; 7 bases match TRBD1. Trimming cost V 1 base and J 3 bases; bases outside gene matches: 6. This CDR3 has 15 amino acids. Per germline, CDR1 SQVTM and CDR2 ANQGSEA. CDR3 protein: CSVEAQGVHGNTIYF. CDR3 coding DNA: TGCAGCGTTGAAGCTCAGGGGGTCCATGGAAACACCATATATTTT.

The rearrangement joins TRBV7-2 to TRBJ1-1; D might be TRBD1 (6 bases). Trimming removed 2 bases at V and 4 bases at J, with 14 bases between. This CDR3 has 15 residues. Germline CDR1 is SGHTA and CDR2 is FQGNSA. The CDR3 here is CASSLQEGGTTEAFF. CDR3 in DNA: TGTGCCAGCAGCTTACAAGAGGGGGGGACCACTGAAGCTTTCTTT.

This clone was picked up one time. This rearrangement joins TRBV7-9 to TRBJ1-6, with 9 bases matching TRBD1. CDR3 length: 15 residues. The V and J ends lost 4 bases and 4 bases, in that order; junction bases with no gene match: 2. The germline CDR1 and CDR2 sequences are SEHNR and FQNEAQ (reference sequence). CDR3 sequence: CASSSGTGYNSPLHF. The CDR3 DNA reads as TGTGCCAGCAGCTCCGGGACAGGGTATAATTCACCCCTCCACTTT.

The genes are TRBV19 and TRBJ2-1, with 7 bases fitting TRBD1. With 5 bases clipped from V and 4 bases from J, the junction kept 11 bases outside the gene matches. This CDR3 spans 16 amino acids. Per the germline V gene, CDR1 is LNHDA and CDR2 is SQIVND (reference sequence). The CDR3 bases are TGTGCCAGTAGTCCCCGCGAGGGACAGAAGTACAATGAGCAGTTCTTC. It encodes CASSPREGQKYNEQFF. Together with reference TRBV19 and TRBJ2-1, the CDR3 gives the full variable domain: DGGITQSPKYLFRKEGQNVTLSCEQNLNHDAMYWYRQDPGQGLRLIYYSQIVNDFQKGDIAEGYSVSREKKESFPLTVTSAQKNPTAFYLCASSPREGQKYNEQFFGPGTRLTVL.

V and J are TRBV25-1 and TRBJ2-3; D may be TRBD2 (5 bases). CDR3 length equals 15 residues. The V end was cut by 8 bases, the J end by 0 bases, with 15 bases between. Germline assignment: CDR1 MGHDK and CDR2 SYGVNS. This chain's CDR3 is CASRRADQSTDTQYF. CDR3 sequence (DNA): TGTGCCAGCCGGCGGGCGGACCAGAGCACAGATACGCAGTATTTT.

The CDR3 DNA sequence: TGTGCCAGCAGTGACCCAGGGGTAGAAGACAATGAGCAGTTCTTC. Protein product: CASSDPGVEDNEQFF. The chain employs TRBV25-1 and TRBJ2-1, with D possibly matching TRBD1 (6 bases). V dropped 3 bases and J dropped 5 bases, with 14 bases sitting between them. The germline gives CDR1 MGHDK, CDR2 SYGVNS. This CDR3 has 15 amino acids.

The chain couples TRBV9 to TRBJ2-1; 12 bases map to TRBD2. CDR1 and CDR2 (germline): SGDLS, YYNGEE. V gave up 1 base and J gave up 4 bases; unmatched junction bases: 9. This CDR3 region has 18 residues. Here the CDR3 DNA reads TGTGCCAGCAGCGTACACGGTGTCCTAGCGGGGGGGTACAATGAGCAGTTCTTC. Translating gives CASSVHGVLAGGYNEQFF.

The gene calls are TRBV7-2 and TRBJ1-2; D gene uncertain. This CDR3 region has 15 residues. Germline V CDR1 and CDR2: SGHTA, FQGNSA. Trimming cost V 5 bases and J 4 bases, with 17 bases left between them. The CDR3 spells CASSTGVLWGYGYTF. DNA of the CDR3: TGTGCCAGCAGCACCGGGGTACTCTGGGGCTATGGCTACACCTTC.

The chain carries TRBV28 and TRBJ1-2; 7 bases line up with TRBD1. Germline V gene data show CDR1 as MDHEN and CDR2 as SYDVKM. V lost 3 bases, J lost 5 bases, and 0 bases stayed unmatched. The CDR3 spans 12 residues. In DNA form, the CDR3 reads TGTGCCAGCAGTTTCAGGGGGTATGGCTACACCTTC. It yields the protein CASSFRGYGYTF.

The CDR3 nucleotides read TGTGCCAGTAGTATTAAAACCGGGACAGGTACATACGAGCAGTACTTC. Amino acids: CASSIKTGTGTYEQYF. The chain couples TRBV19 to TRBJ2-5; 8 bases are shared with TRBD1. The end of the DNA aligns better with TRBJ2-7, so the J call may be wrong. CDR1 is LNHDA and CDR2 is SQIVND in the germline V gene (reference sequence). The CDR3 has 16 amino acids.

V usage is TRBV27 and J usage is TRBJ2-5; 8 bases map to TRBD2. Trimming took 5 bases from V and 4 from J; bases not matched to a gene: 9. The CDR3 runs to 15 residues. The germline V gene has CDR1 MNHEY and CDR2 SMNVEV (reference sequence). CDR3 sequence: CASSPRVAGIETQYF. DNA of the CDR3: TGTGCCAGCAGTCCCCGGGTAGCGGGGATAGAGACCCAGTACTTC.

The chain recombines TRBV5-1 with TRBJ2-5; weak D call: TRBD2 (5 bases). CDR3 length: 16 amino acids. The V gene's germline CDR1 is SGHRS and CDR2 YFSETQ. V lost 4 bases and J lost 1, with 17 bases in between. CDR3: CASSPGLQSPQETQYF. As DNA, the CDR3 is TGCGCCAGCAGCCCCGGACTCCAAAGCCCCCAAGAGACCCAGTACTTC.

The chain is built from TRBV5-6 and TRBJ2-3; 7 bases agree with TRBD2. Trimming cost V 1 base and J 0 bases; bases outside gene matches: 5. CDR1 is SGHDT and CDR2 is YYEEEE in the germline V gene. The CDR3 runs to 16 residues. The CDR3 DNA is TGTGCCAGCAGCTTGCAGCGGGGCTCTAGCACAGATACGCAGTATTTT. This codes for CASSLQRGSSTDTQYF.

This chain joins TRBV28 and TRBJ1-6; a weak D match, TRBD1 (5 bases). Trimming stripped 5 bases from V and 9 bases from J, with 23 bases between. This CDR3 has 17 residues. Germline-derived CDR1 and CDR2 are MDHEN and SYDVKM. CDR3 sequence: CASSPIDGTGGGSPLHF. In nucleotides, the CDR3 is TGTGCCAGCAGTCCCATAGACGGGACCGGCGGGGGTTCACCCCTCCACTTT.

This rearrangement joins TRBV10-1 to TRBJ2-2; 7 nucleotides line up with TRBD1. Germline V gives CDR1 WNHNN, CDR2 SYGVQD (reference sequence). V was clipped by 7 bases and J by 5 bases; unmatched bases: 13. The length of the CDR3 is 16 residues. CDR3 sequence reads: CASTFDRVGWTGELFF. The DNA of the CDR3 is TGCGCCAGCACCTTCGACAGGGTAGGGTGGACCGGGGAGCTGTTTTTT.

The CDR3 nucleotides read TGTGCCAGCAGTGGCAGTAGCAATCAGCCCCAGCATTTT. It encodes CASSGSSNQPQHF. The chain has TRBV6-5 and TRBJ1-5; D is unresolved. CDR1 and CDR2 from the germline V gene are MNHEY and SVGAGI. Trimming left V 5 bases short and J 0 bases short, with 5 bases between. The CDR3 has 13 residues.

This chain links TRBV7-9 with TRBJ1-1; 9 nucleotides agree with TRBD1. Per the germline V gene, CDR1 is SEHNR and CDR2 is FQNEAQ (reference sequence). The trim removed 4 bases at V and 4 bases at J, leaving 7 bases unmatched. The CDR3 is 15 amino acids. In DNA form, the CDR3 reads TGTGCCAGCAGCTACGCCGACAGGGGGTTCACTGAAGCTTTCTTT. Its protein product is CASSYADRGFTEAFF.

This clone was detected once. The chain joins TRBV19 to TRBJ2-3; TRBD1 might be the D (6 bases). The germline V gene has CDR1 LNHDA and CDR2 SQIVND (reference sequence). The CDR3 runs 18 residues. Between the trimmed V and J ends, which lost 5 bases and 0 bases, there was a span of 21 bases. This chain's CDR3 is CASSPRWGLLSSTDTQYF. The DNA of the CDR3 is TGTGCCAGTAGTCCCCGTTGGGGGCTTTTATCTAGCACAGATACGCAGTATTTT.